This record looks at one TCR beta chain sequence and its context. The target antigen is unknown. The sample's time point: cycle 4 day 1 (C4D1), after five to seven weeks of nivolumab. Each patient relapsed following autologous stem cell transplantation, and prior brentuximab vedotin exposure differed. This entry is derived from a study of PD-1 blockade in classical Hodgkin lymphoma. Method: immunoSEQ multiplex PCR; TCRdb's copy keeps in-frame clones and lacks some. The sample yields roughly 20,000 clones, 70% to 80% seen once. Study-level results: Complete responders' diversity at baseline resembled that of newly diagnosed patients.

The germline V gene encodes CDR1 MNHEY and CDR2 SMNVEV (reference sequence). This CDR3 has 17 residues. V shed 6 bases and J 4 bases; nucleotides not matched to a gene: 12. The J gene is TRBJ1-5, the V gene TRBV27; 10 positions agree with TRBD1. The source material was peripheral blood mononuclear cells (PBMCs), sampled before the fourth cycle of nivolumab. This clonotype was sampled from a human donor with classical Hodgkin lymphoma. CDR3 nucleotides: TGTGCCAGCAGGAAAACCGGGACAGGGGTTTGGAATCAGCCCCAGCATTTT. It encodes CASRKTGTGVWNQPQHF.